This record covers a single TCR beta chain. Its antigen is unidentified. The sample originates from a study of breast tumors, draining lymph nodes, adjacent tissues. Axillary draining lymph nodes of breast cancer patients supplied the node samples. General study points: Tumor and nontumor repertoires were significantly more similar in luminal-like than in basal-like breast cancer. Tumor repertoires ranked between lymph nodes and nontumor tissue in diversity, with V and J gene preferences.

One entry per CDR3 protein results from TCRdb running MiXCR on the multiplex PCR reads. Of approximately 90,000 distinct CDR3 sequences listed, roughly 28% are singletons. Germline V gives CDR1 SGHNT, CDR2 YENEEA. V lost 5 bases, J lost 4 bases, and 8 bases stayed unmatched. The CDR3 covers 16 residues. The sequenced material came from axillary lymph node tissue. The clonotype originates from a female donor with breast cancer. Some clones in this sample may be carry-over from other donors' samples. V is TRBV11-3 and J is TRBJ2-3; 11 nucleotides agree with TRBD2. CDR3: CASSQGLAGRSDTQYF. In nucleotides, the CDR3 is TGTGCCAGCAGCCAAGGACTAGCGGGCCGTTCAGATACGCAGTATTTT.